A selection of T cell receptor beta chains follows, all from one sample in a study of T cells in Graves' hyperthyroidism and ophthalmopathy. TCRdb recomputed calls from the multiplex PCR reads with MiXCR, one row per CDR3 protein. There are around 99,000 distinct CDR3 sequences in the sample; approximately 15% occur only once, and roughly 40% lies in the top ten. The source material was blood. These receptors were taken from a woman between 50 and 59 years old with Graves' hyperthyroidism. Both conserved end residues are part of each CDR3. The D gene is left open where the match is weak. Some rows have no size entry. The others give once, few or many, or a class for an expanded clone.

>many|NA|TRBV20-1|TRBJ1-3
CSARAGREPGNTIYF
TGCAGTGCTCGAGCGGGACGGGAGCCTGGAAACACCATATATTTT
>many|NA|TRBV5-8|TRBJ2-4
CASSFFVGEWAKNIQYF
TGTGCCAGCAGCTTTTTTGTGGGGGAGTGGGCCAAAAACATTCAGTACTTC
>many|NA|TRBV28|TRBJ1-1
CASGGQGVLNTEAFF
TGTGCCAGCGGGGGGCAGGGCGTATTGAACACTGAAGCTTTCTTT
>many|TRBD2|TRBV6-1|TRBJ2-3
CASSNHLTWGGLADTQYF
TGTGCCAGCAGCAACCACTTGACTTGGGGAGGGCTCGCAGATACGCAGTATTTT
>many|NA|TRBV6-2/TRBV6-3|TRBJ1-2
CASSYLLGLDTGYTF
TGTGCCAGCAGTTATCTCCTGGGCTTGGATACTGGCTACACCTTC
>many|NA|TRBV7-2|TRBJ2-1
CASSPSRNNEQFF
TGTGCCAGCAGCCCCTCACGGAACAATGAGCAGTTCTTC
>NA|TRBD2|TRBV2|TRBJ2-1
CASSDTWGASGNDEQFF
TGTGCCAGCAGTGATACGTGGGGCGCTAGCGGGAACGATGAGCAGTTCTTC
>many|NA|TRBV29-1|TRBJ1-2
CSVLPPLTGQYGYTF
TGCAGCGTTCTTCCCCCACTGACAGGACAATATGGCTACACCTTC
>many|TRBD1|TRBV28|TRBJ2-7
CASSWQGAYEQYF
TGTGCCAGCAGTTGGCAGGGGGCCTACGAGCAGTACTTC
>many|NA|TRBV30|TRBJ1-1
CAWSPRNTEAFF
TGTGCCTGGAGCCCAAGGAACACTGAAGCTTTCTTT
>NA|NA|TRBV19|TRBJ1-2
CASTPGRNYGYTF
TGTGCCAGTACACCAGGGAGGAACTATGGCTACACCTTC
>many|NA|TRBV20-1|TRBJ2-5
CSAGVYQETQYF
TGCAGTGCTGGGGTGTACCAAGAGACCCAGTACTTC
>few|TRBD2|TRBV10-3|TRBJ2-1
CAISEAKLAGSYNEQFF
TGTGCCATCAGTGAGGCGAAGCTAGCGGGCAGCTACAATGAGCAGTTCTTC
>many|TRBD1|TRBV19|TRBJ1-4
CASSRQGTATNEKLFF
TGTGCCAGTAGCCGACAGGGGACGGCAACTAATGAAAAACTGTTTTTT
>NA|TRBD2|TRBV11-2|TRBJ2-5
CASSSGLAGHQETQYF
TGTGCCAGCAGCTCGGGACTAGCGGGGCACCAAGAGACCCAGTACTTC
>many|TRBD1|TRBV20-1|TRBJ1-5
CSARVGTGGRNQPQHF
TGCAGTGCTAGAGTTGGGACAGGGGGCCGTAATCAGCCCCAGCATTTT
>many|NA|TRBV19|TRBJ1-5
CATLSEEGRVGAQHF
TGTGCCACCCTCTCGGAGGAAGGGCGGGTTGGAGCCCAGCATTTT
>many|TRBD2|TRBV11-2|TRBJ2-3
CASSAPGLAGSADTQYF
TGTGCCAGCAGCGCCCCCGGACTAGCGGGAAGCGCAGATACGCAGTATTTT
>many|TRBD2|TRBV7-9|TRBJ2-1
CASSTPGLAGNNEQFF
TGTGCCAGCAGCACCCCGGGACTAGCGGGCAACAATGAGCAGTTCTTC
>many|NA|TRBV20-1|TRBJ2-5
CSARDQGGGSSAETQYF
TGCAGTGCTAGAGATCAGGGGGGCGGGAGTTCGGCAGAGACCCAGTACTTC
>many|NA|TRBV12-3/TRBV12-4|TRBJ2-1
CASSVAYNEQFF
TGTGCCAGCAGCGTCGCCTACAATGAGCAGTTCTTC
>few|NA|TRBV19|TRBJ2-7
CASSIHEGIGEQYF
TGTGCCAGTAGTATTCACGAGGGGATTGGCGAGCAGTACTTC
>many|NA|TRBV6-1|TRBJ1-1
CASSTTREAFF
TGTGCCAGCAGTACAACCCGTGAAGCTTTCTTT
>many|NA|TRBV18|TRBJ2-5
CASSPPGIQETQYF
TGTGCCAGCTCACCACCTGGGATACAAGAGACCCAGTACTTC
>many|NA|TRBV12-3/TRBV12-4|TRBJ1-1
CASSLDRIANTEAFF
TGTGCCAGCAGTTTAGATAGGATTGCCAACACTGAAGCTTTCTTT
>many|NA|TRBV6-1|TRBJ2-2
CALRRGPGELFF
TGTGCCTTAAGACGGGGTCCCGGGGAGCTGTTTTTT
>many|NA|TRBV5-1|TRBJ1-2
CASSSPPVYGYTF
TGCGCCAGCAGCTCCCCCCCTGTTTATGGCTACACCTTC
>many|TRBD2|TRBV10-3|TRBJ2-3
CAIRASGMFADTQYF
TGTGCCATCAGGGCTAGCGGGATGTTCGCAGATACGCAGTATTTT
>many|NA|TRBV7-2|TRBJ2-3
CASSPLVAADTQYF
TGTGCCAGCAGTCCTCTAGTAGCGGCAGATACGCAGTATTTT
>many|TRBD2|TRBV20-1|TRBJ2-1
CSASPSGLAPEQFF
TGCAGTGCTTCCCCCTCGGGACTAGCGCCTGAGCAGTTCTTC
>many|TRBD1|TRBV20-1|TRBJ2-1
CSARGDRGNNEQFF
TGCAGTGCTAGAGGTGACAGGGGGAACAATGAGCAGTTCTTC
>many|NA|TRBV6-1|TRBJ1-5
CASTTRRTNQPQHF
TGTGCCAGCACCACCCGGAGGACCAATCAGCCCCAGCATTTT
>many|NA|TRBV24-1|TRBJ2-5
CATSDARGGEETQYF
TGTGCCACCAGTGATGCCAGGGGAGGAGAAGAGACCCAGTACTTC
>NA|TRBD2|TRBV29-1|TRBJ2-7
CSVEEGREGVGYEQYF
TGCAGCGTTGAAGAAGGAAGGGAGGGCGTTGGCTACGAGCAGTACTTC
>many|TRBD1|TRBV28|TRBJ1-2
CASSQVTDRGYGYTF
TGTGCCAGCAGTCAAGTGACGGACAGGGGGTATGGCTACACCTTC
>NA|TRBD1|TRBV2|TRBJ1-1
CASSVTGQGRTEAFF
TGTGCCAGCAGTGTAACGGGACAGGGGAGAACTGAAGCTTTCTTT
>many|NA|TRBV9|TRBJ2-1
CASSVVDSPHEQFF
TGTGCCAGCAGCGTAGTTGATAGTCCCCATGAGCAGTTCTTC
>many|TRBD1|TRBV28|TRBJ2-3
CASSSPRTGWTDTQYF
TGTGCCAGCAGTTCCCCTCGGACAGGGTGGACAGATACGCAGTATTTT
>NA|TRBD2|TRBV4-1|TRBJ2-7
CASSQEEAGGIDEQYF
TGCGCCAGCAGCCAAGAAGAAGCGGGGGGTATCGACGAGCAGTACTTC
>NA|TRBD2|TRBV12-3/TRBV12-4|TRBJ2-1
CASSYGGGAIEQFF
TGTGCCAGCAGTTACGGCGGGGGGGCAATTGAGCAGTTCTTC
>many|NA|TRBV18|TRBJ1-1
CASSPRQDTEAFF
TGTGCCAGCTCACCGAGGCAGGACACTGAAGCTTTCTTT
>many|NA|TRBV6-1|TRBJ2-3
CASSPGQDTQYF
TGTGCCAGCAGCCCAGGGCAAGATACGCAGTATTTT
>many|NA|TRBV30|TRBJ1-6
CAWRTNLYNSPLHF
TGTGCCTGGAGGACTAATCTTTATAATTCACCCCTCCACTTT
>many|TRBD2|TRBV5-1|TRBJ2-3
CASSSLEAGGTDTQYF
TGCGCCAGCAGCTCCCTGGAAGCGGGAGGAACAGATACGCAGTATTTT
>many|NA|TRBV3-1|TRBJ2-2
CASSQSAPPSTGELFF
TGTGCCAGCAGCCAGTCGGCGCCTCCGTCCACCGGGGAGCTGTTTTTT
>many|TRBD2|TRBV7-9|TRBJ2-3
CASSLTSGTDTQYF
TGTGCCAGCAGCCTCACTAGCGGAACAGATACGCAGTATTTT
>NA|NA|TRBV2|TRBJ2-1
CASSENRVEQFF
TGTGCCAGCAGCGAGAATAGAGTTGAGCAGTTCTTC
>many|TRBD2|TRBV7-6|TRBJ2-6
CASSLALLAGVAGANVLTF
TGTGCCAGCAGCTTAGCGCTACTAGCGGGAGTTGCTGGGGCCAACGTCCTGACTTTC
>few|TRBD2|TRBV5-1|TRBJ2-3
CASSLSGSSDTQYF
TGCGCCAGCAGCCTTAGCGGGAGCTCAGATACGCAGTATTTT
>few|NA|TRBV14|TRBJ1-5
CASSQAGIRRQPQHF
TGTGCCAGCAGCCAGGCCGGTATCCGGCGTCAGCCCCAGCATTTT
>many|NA|TRBV30|TRBJ2-2
CAWSGSIPGELFF
TGTGCCTGGAGTGGTAGTATTCCCGGGGAGCTGTTTTTT
>many|NA|TRBV7-2|TRBJ1-1
CASSRSTNTEAFF
TGTGCCAGCAGCCGTTCAACTAACACTGAAGCTTTCTTT
>many|NA|TRBV2|TRBJ2-2
CASNFGQGTPGSCFF
NA
>many|NA|TRBV28|TRBJ1-2
CASGGVGYTF
TGTGCCAGCGGCGGGGTTGGCTACACCTTC
>many|NA|TRBV10-1|TRBJ2-2
CASMTDTGELFF
TGCGCCAGCATGACGGACACCGGGGAGCTGTTTTTT
>once|NA|TRBV20-1|TRBJ1-1
CSARDHNAGEGAFF
TGCAGTGCTAGAGATCACAATGCGGGAGAGGGAGCTTTCTTT
>many|NA|TRBV7-8|TRBJ2-2
CASSPEGELFF
TGTGCCAGCAGTCCTGAGGGGGAGCTGTTTTTT
>NA|TRBD2|TRBV20-1|TRBJ2-1
CSAPGTGTSGAEFF
TGCAGTGCCCCCGGGACCGGGACTAGCGGCGCGGAGTTCTTC
>many|TRBD1|TRBV7-6|TRBJ2-2
CASSRDRGGTGELFF
TGTGCCAGCAGCCGCGACAGGGGAGGAACCGGGGAGCTGTTTTTT
>many|NA|TRBV30|TRBJ2-2
CAWSVPGELFF
TGTGCCTGGAGTGTACCCGGGGAGCTGTTTTTT